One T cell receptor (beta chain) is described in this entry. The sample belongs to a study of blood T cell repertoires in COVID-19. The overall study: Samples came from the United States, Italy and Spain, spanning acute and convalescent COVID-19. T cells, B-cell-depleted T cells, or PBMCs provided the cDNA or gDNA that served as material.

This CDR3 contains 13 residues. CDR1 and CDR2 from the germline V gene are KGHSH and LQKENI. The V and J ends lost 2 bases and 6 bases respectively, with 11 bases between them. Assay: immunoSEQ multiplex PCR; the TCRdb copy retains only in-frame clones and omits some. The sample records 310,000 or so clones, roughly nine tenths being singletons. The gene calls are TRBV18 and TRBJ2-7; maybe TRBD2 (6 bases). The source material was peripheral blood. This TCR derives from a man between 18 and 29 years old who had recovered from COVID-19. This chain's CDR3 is CASSPTEGSEQYF. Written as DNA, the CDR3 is TGTGCCAGCTCACCAACGGAGGGAAGCGAGCAGTACTTC. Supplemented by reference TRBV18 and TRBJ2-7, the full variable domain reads NAGVMQNPRHLVRRRGQEARLRCSPMKGHSHVYWYRQLPEEGLKFMVYLQKENIIDESGMPKERFSAEFPKEGPSILRIQQVVRGDSAAYFCASSPTEGSEQYFGPGTRLTVT.